One sample yielded the 31 T cell receptor beta chains listed below, sequenced in a study of T cells and copy number aberrations in small-cell lung cancer. TCRdb keeps only in-frame clones here, not all; method: immunoSEQ multiplex PCR. The data contain about 3,000 clones, approximately 90% of them singletons. Material for sequencing was normal tissue next to the tumor. The receptors come from a man aged 50-59 years with small cell lung cancer.

The chain employs TRBV25-1 and TRBJ1-2, with D unresolved. V lost 11 bases to trimming and J lost 8 bases, with 18 bases between them. The germline gives CDR1 MGHDK, CDR2 SYGVNS. The CDR3 contains 12 residues. CDR3 bases: TGTGCCCGATGGTCACCCTGGGAGGGCTACACCTTC. Translation: CARWSPWEGYTF.

The chain carries TRBV2 and TRBJ1-1, with D perhaps TRBD1 (5 bases). V lost 3 bases and J 11 bases, leaving 10 bases between the germline ends. The CDR3 has 11 residues. The germline CDR1 and CDR2 sequences are SNHLY and FYNNEI. CDR3 sequence reads: CASSDPGEAFF. The CDR3 DNA sequence: TGTGCCAGCAGTGATCCGGGGGAGGCTTTCTTT.

This chain links TRBV11-3 with TRBJ2-1; D not certain. V gave up 4 bases and J gave up 7 bases, with 11 bases separating them. The CDR3 runs 13 residues. Looked up from germline, CDR1 is SGHNT and CDR2 is YENEEA. The CDR3 loop is CASSYPPWNEQFF. DNA for the CDR3: TGTGCCAGCAGCTACCCCCCCTGGAATGAGCAGTTCTTC.

The chain carries TRBV4-3 and TRBJ1-1; no reliable D call. V was clipped by 0 bases and J by 10 bases, with 15 bases between them. This CDR3 has 14 residues. CDR1 and CDR2 (germline): LGHNA, YSLEER. CDR3 DNA: TGCGCCAGCAGCCAAGATATGGTATCCTTCGGAGCTTTCTTT. Its translation is CASSQDMVSFGAFF.

The chain joins TRBV9 to TRBJ2-3; D is unclear. The V gene's germline CDR1 is SGDLS and CDR2 YYNGEE. This CDR3 region has 16 residues. Trimming removed 2 bases at V and 4 bases at J, with 17 bases between. The DNA of the CDR3 is TGTGCCAGCAGCGTTGCGACAAGCTTTCCCTCAGATACGCAGTATTTT. Translated, it gives CASSVATSFPSDTQYF.

The chain recombines TRBV6-6 with TRBJ2-1; no clear D. The CDR3 totals 13 residues. CDR1 and CDR2 from the germline V gene are MNHNY and SVGAGI (reference sequence). Trimming took 0 bases from V and 4 from J, leaving 4 bases between them. CDR3 protein: CASSYSIYNEQFF. CDR3 nucleotide sequence: TGTGCCAGCAGTTACTCGATATACAATGAGCAGTTCTTC.

This rearrangement joins TRBV5-5 to TRBJ2-7; either TRBD1 or TRBD2 may supply D (7 bases each). The CDR3 is 15 residues long. In germline, CDR1 is SGHKS, CDR2 YYEKEE (reference sequence). The V and J ends lost 4 bases and 4 bases respectively, with 18 bases between them. The CDR3 protein is CASSGGGGSIYEQYF. CDR3 DNA: TGTGCCAGCAGCGGAGGGGGCGGGAGTATATACGAGCAGTACTTC.

Of note for this clone: The sample contains more than one DNA sequence encoding this CDR3. The CDR3 bases are TGTGCCTGGAAGACCGCCGGGACAGGGGCCTACGAGCAGTACTTC. Protein sequence: CAWKTAGTGAYEQYF. This rearrangement joins TRBV30 to TRBJ2-7; 10 nucleotides align to TRBD1. Germline trimming cut 4 bases from V and 2 bases from J; bases unmatched to any gene: 8. The CDR3 is 15 residues long. Germline V gene data show CDR1 as GTSNPN and CDR2 as SVGIG (reference sequence).

This sequence joins TRBV19 and TRBJ2-2, with TRBD2 as a possible D gene (7 bases). Trimming stripped 0 bases from V and 4 bases from J, with 9 bases between. This CDR3 spans 15 amino acids. Per the germline V gene, CDR1 is LNHDA and CDR2 is SQIVND (reference sequence). The CDR3 is CASSIERGRTGELFF. In DNA form, the CDR3 reads TGTGCCAGTAGTATAGAGCGGGGGCGCACCGGGGAGCTGTTTTTT. Filled out from reference TRBV19 and TRBJ2-2, the complete variable domain reads DGGITQSPKYLFRKEGQNVTLSCEQNLNHDAMYWYRQDPGQGLRLIYYSQIVNDFQKGDIAEGYSVSREKKESFPLTVTSAQKNPTAFYLCASSIERGRTGELFFGEGSRLTVL.

This chain joins TRBV25-1 and TRBJ2-5, with TRBD1 matching over 10 bases. Losses at the gene ends were 4 bases for V and 5 bases for J; bases not matched to a gene: 10. The CDR3 runs to 16 residues. Germline lookup yields CDR1 MGHDK and CDR2 SYGVNS. The CDR3 region has the DNA TGTGCCAGCAGTGGCCAGACAGGGGGCTCGTTGGAGACCCAGTACTTC. Protein sequence: CASSGQTGGSLETQYF.

V is TRBV4-1 and J is TRBJ1-1; D may be TRBD1 (5 bases). Germline CDR1 is MGHRA and CDR2 is YSYEKL. The CDR3 has 15 amino acids. Trimming left V 0 bases short and J 3 bases short, with 11 bases between. The CDR3 DNA follows: TGCGCCAGCAGCCAAGATGGGGGGTGGGACACTGAAGCTTTCTTT. The encoded protein is CASSQDGGWDTEAFF.

The chain combines TRBV6-4 with TRBJ2-7; D perhaps matches TRBD1 (7 bases). The germline CDR1 and CDR2 sequences are MRHNA and SNTAGT. The CDR3 has 14 residues. Between the trimmed V and J ends, which lost 3 bases and 6 bases, there was a span of 15 bases. The CDR3 loop reads CASSETGEVGEQYF. The CDR3 DNA sequence: TGTGCCAGCAGTGAAACAGGGGAGGTTGGCGAGCAGTACTTC.

The gene calls are TRBV6-1 and TRBJ1-1, with D uncertain. Trimming shortened V by 2 bases and J by 9 bases, and 16 bases separated the two germline ends. CDR3 length equals 14 residues. Germline values: CDR1 MNHNS, CDR2 SASEGT. CDR3 region: CASSEIYGRRQAFF. CDR3 nucleotides: TGTGCCAGCAGTGAAATATACGGGCGGCGTCAAGCTTTCTTT.

This rearrangement joins TRBV7-8 to TRBJ1-4; TRBD1 aligns across 10 bases. Germline V lookup: CDR1 SGHVS, CDR2 FQNEAQ. J was trimmed by 10 bases and V by 2 bases; bases with no gene match: 10. The CDR3 runs to 16 residues. The CDR3 DNA reads TGTGCCAGCAGCTTAATGACAGGGGGCGGTTTTGGAAAACTGTTTTTT. Translated, it gives CASSLMTGGGFGKLFF.

The rearrangement uses TRBV5-1 and TRBJ1-1; D perhaps matches TRBD1 (6 bases). The ends were cut back, 0 bases at V and 3 bases at J, with 9 bases in the middle. CDR3 length: 14 amino acids. Germline CDR1 reads SGHRS; CDR2 reads YFSETQ. The CDR3 DNA reads as TGCGCCAGCAGCTTGGAAAAGGGGGACACTGAAGCTTTCTTT. Protein sequence: CASSLEKGDTEAFF.

The rearrangement links TRBV2 to TRBJ1-1; D unclear. Germline lookup yields CDR1 SNHLY and CDR2 FYNNEI. CDR3 length equals 13 residues. Trimming left V 7 bases short and J 1 base short, with 10 bases between. The CDR3 sequence is CASTKYENTEAFF. CDR3 in DNA: TGTGCCAGCACCAAATATGAGAACACTGAAGCTTTCTTT.

The V and J genes are TRBV30 and TRBJ1-4, with D unclear. The CDR3 spans 15 residues. The V end lost 1 base, the J end lost 7 bases, and 16 bases lay between the germline ends. CDR1 is GTSNPN and CDR2 is SVGIG in the germline V gene (reference sequence). CDR3 protein: CAWSAVLGFGEKLFF. CDR3 nucleotides: TGTGCCTGGAGTGCCGTGCTAGGATTCGGTGAAAAACTGTTTTTT.

The chain couples TRBV7-2 to TRBJ2-7, with D possibly being TRBD2 (6 bases). The CDR3 has 15 residues. Looked up from germline, CDR1 is SGHTA and CDR2 is FQGNSA. Trimming took 1 base from V and 5 from J, leaving 15 bases between them. DNA for the CDR3: TGTGCCAGCAGCTTAGTGGGGAGGACTACGCACGAGCAGTACTTC. Translation: CASSLVGRTTHEQYF.

V is TRBV7-9 and J is TRBJ2-4; D remains unclear. V was clipped by 4 bases and J by 3 bases, with 16 bases between them. Germline V gene lookup returns CDR1 SEHNR and CDR2 FQNEAQ (reference sequence). The CDR3 totals 16 residues. This chain's CDR3 is CASSSSGWHIKNIQYF. Written as DNA, the CDR3 is TGTGCCAGCAGCTCATCAGGCTGGCATATCAAAAACATTCAGTACTTC.

The rearrangement links TRBV5-8 to TRBJ1-2; 7 nucleotides agree with TRBD1. CDR1 and CDR2 (germline): SGHTS, YDEGEE. The CDR3 is 16 residues long. J gave up 1 base and V 4 bases, and 10 bases lay outside the gene matches. Here the CDR3 DNA reads TGTGCCAGCAGCCACCGTCCCGGGACAGTTAACTATGGCTACACCTTC. Translating it yields CASSHRPGTVNYGYTF.

Here the CDR3 reads CASSQVEADTQYF. CDR3 coding DNA: TGTGCCAGCAGCCAAGTAGAGGCAGATACGCAGTATTTT. The chain joins TRBV14 to TRBJ2-3; D remains unclear. The CDR3 consists of 13 residues. Germline V gene sequence: CDR1 SGHDN, CDR2 FVKESK. With 1 base removed from V and 4 bases from J, the gap between germline ends came to 6 bases.

J is TRBJ1-6 and V is TRBV9, with D perhaps TRBD1 (5 bases). Looked up from germline, CDR1 is SGDLS and CDR2 is YYNGEE. The CDR3 is 17 residues long. Trimming removed 0 bases at V and 9 bases at J, with 19 bases between. The CDR3 region is CASSVEGAPRDGSPLHF. In DNA form, the CDR3 reads TGTGCCAGCAGCGTAGAAGGGGCCCCTAGAGATGGTTCACCCCTCCACTTT.

The rearrangement links TRBV20-1 to TRBJ2-7; no definite D call. Germline CDR1 and CDR2: DFQATT and SNEGSKA (reference sequence). Trimming cost V 5 bases and J 7 bases, with 12 bases left between them. This CDR3 spans 11 amino acids. The CDR3 DNA follows: TGCAGTGCTTCGACCTACCGGGAGCAGTACTTC. Protein product: CSASTYREQYF.

The V and J genes are TRBV7-9 and TRBJ2-1; D is unclear. The germline gives CDR1 SEHNR, CDR2 FQNEAQ (reference sequence). The ends were cut back, 0 bases at V and 5 bases at J, with 5 bases in the middle. This CDR3 region has 13 residues. The CDR3 bases are TGTGCCAGCAGCTTAGCAGGGAACAATGAGCAGTTCTTC. Amino acids: CASSLAGNNEQFF.

This sequence joins TRBV5-6 and TRBJ2-2; 7 nucleotides agree with TRBD2. The CDR3 length is 15 residues. Trimming removed 1 base from V and 5 bases from J; junction bases left unmatched: 5. The germline V gene has CDR1 SGHDT and CDR2 YYEEEE. The CDR3, as DNA: TGTGCCAGCAGCTTGCTGGGAGGGAGGACCGGGGAGCTGTTTTTT. This gives the protein CASSLLGGRTGELFF.

The chain recombines TRBV25-1 with TRBJ1-1, with D maybe TRBD1 (6 bases). In germline, CDR1 is MGHDK, CDR2 SYGVNS. Trimming pared 3 bases from V and 4 bases from J, leaving 18 bases between. This CDR3 is 16 amino acids long. The CDR3 region has the DNA TGTGCCAGCAGTGACGCCCTTGGGGGGGGCGGCACTGAAGCTTTCTTT. It is translated as CASSDALGGGGTEAFF.

The gene calls are TRBV11-2 and TRBJ1-1; no definite D call. The CDR3 length is 14 residues. Per the germline V gene, CDR1 is SGHAT and CDR2 is FQNNGV. V lost 2 bases and J lost 0, with 7 bases in between. CDR3 residues: CASSLQLMNTEAFF. The CDR3 coding sequence is TGTGCCAGCAGCTTACAGCTGATGAACACTGAAGCTTTCTTT.

The genes are TRBV5-1 and TRBJ2-2; the D is unclear. The V end lost 2 bases, the J end lost 3 bases, and 8 bases lay between the germline ends. The CDR3 totals 14 residues. Germline CDR1 SGHRS, CDR2 YFSETQ. The chain's CDR3 is CASSLSTHTGELFF. In nucleotides, the CDR3 is TGCGCCAGCAGCTTAAGCACCCACACCGGGGAGCTGTTTTTT.

This chain uses TRBV5-1 with TRBJ2-1; TRBD2 agrees at 12 bases. The V segment lost 4 bases and the J segment 9 bases; nucleotides outside the gene matches: 5. Germline V gene lookup returns CDR1 SGHRS and CDR2 YFSETQ. CDR3 length: 14 residues. As DNA, the CDR3 is TGCGCCAGCAGCCTAGCGGGGGGGCTGAGTGAGCAGTTCTTC. This codes for CASSLAGGLSEQFF.

V usage is TRBV6-1 and J usage is TRBJ1-5, with TRBD1 matching 7 bases. Trimming at V came to 7 bases and at J to 0 bases, leaving 3 bases not matched to a gene. This CDR3 is built from 14 residues. The germline V gene encodes CDR1 MNHNS and CDR2 SASEGT. CDR3 in amino acids: CASKWDSSNQPQHF. The CDR3 coding sequence is TGTGCCAGCAAATGGGACAGTAGCAATCAGCCCCAGCATTTT.

The rearrangement joins TRBV5-4 to TRBJ1-1; 10 bases are shared with TRBD1. The germline V gene encodes CDR1 SGHNT and CDR2 YYREEE (reference sequence). This CDR3 contains 16 residues. Trimming removed 4 bases from V and 0 bases from J; junction bases left unmatched: 6. The DNA of the CDR3 is TGTGCCAGCAGCGGGGGGACAGGGGCTTTGAACACTGAAGCTTTCTTT. It is translated as CASSGGTGALNTEAFF.